Described below is a single T cell receptor (beta chain) sequence and its context. V shed 3 bases and J shed 6 bases, with 12 bases lying between them. The CDR3 consists of 13 residues. The germline CDR1 and CDR2 sequences are SGHTA and FQGNSA. Then a second PCR, running about 6 to 12 cycles, was carried out with a sample-barcoded 5' primer and a J-beta primer mix. Via MiXCR, TCRdb re-called the 5' RACE reads, giving one row per CDR3 protein. The sample records around 870,000 distinct CDR3 sequences, 25% to 30% being singletons. The data originate from a study of blood T cells in healthy people across ages.

The TCR sequence derives from a woman of 80 years or more in good health. J is TRBJ2-7 and V is TRBV7-2, with unresolved D. The source material was blood. The CDR3 DNA reads TGTGCCAGCAGCTTTACAGTTTCGGGCGAGCAGTACTTC. Translation: CASSFTVSGEQYF.